Listed below are T cell receptor beta chains from one sample, sequenced in a study of blood T cell repertoires in COVID-19. Method: immunoSEQ multiplex PCR; TCRdb's copy keeps in-frame clones and lacks some. This table holds under 200,000 clones, 86% found once. Sample: peripheral blood. These receptors came from a man younger than 35 with acute or convalescent COVID-19. The CDR3 runs from the conserved cysteine through the conserved F or W. D genes are given only for firm matches. Where a row states a size, it is once, few, many or the class of an expanded clone; other rows omit it.

size	D	V	J	CDR3	DNA
once	TRBD1	TRBV28	TRBJ2-3	CASSLPGQDTDTQYF	TGTGCCAGCAGTCTTCCGGGACAGGACACAGATACGCAGTATTTT
-	-	TRBV7-8	TRBJ2-3	CASSMTGYTQYF	TGTGCCAGCAGCATGACTGGTTATACGCAGTATTTT
-	-	TRBV6-5	TRBJ1-1	CASSYSNRLNTEAFF	TGTGCCAGCAGTTACTCCAACAGGCTGAACACTGAAGCTTTCTTT
-	-	TRBV4-1	TRBJ2-5	CASSQDGGETQYF	TGCGCCAGCAGCCAAGACGGGGGAGAGACCCAGTACTTC
once	TRBD1	TRBV14	TRBJ1-2	CASSQGGGRQGEVHYGYTF	TGTGCCAGCAGCCAAGGTGGAGGGCGACAGGGCGAGGTTCACTATGGCTACACCTTC
-	TRBD1	TRBV12-3/TRBV12-4	TRBJ1-2	CASSLTGGDGYTF	TGTGCCAGCAGTTTGACAGGGGGCGACGGCTACACCTTC
-	-	TRBV18	TRBJ2-5	CASSPSGEETQYF	TGTGCCAGCTCACCATCGGGGGAAGAGACCCAGTACTTC
-	-	TRBV28	TRBJ1-2	CASSLEGLGDGYTF	TGTGCCAGCAGTTTAGAGGGTTTGGGTGATGGCTACACCTTC
-	TRBD1	TRBV3-1/TRBV3-2	TRBJ2-1	CASSPPGTGVNNEQFF	TGTGCCAGCAGCCCCCCGGGGACAGGGGTAAACAATGAGCAGTTCTTC
-	-	TRBV3-1/TRBV3-2	TRBJ1-5	CASSQDLSNQPQHF	TGTGCCAGCAGCCAAGACTTGTCCAATCAGCCCCAGCATTTT
-	-	TRBV15	TRBJ1-6	CATSRDRTGYNSPLHF	TGTGCCACCAGCAGAGACCGGACGGGGTATAATTCACCCCTCCACTTT
-	TRBD1	TRBV6-5	TRBJ1-2	CASSTQGGGYTF	TGTGCCAGCAGTACACAGGGGGGTGGCTACACCTTC
-	-	TRBV24-1	TRBJ2-1	CATSDPRTRTVEQFF	TGTGCCACCAGTGACCCGCGGACACGGACGGTTGAGCAGTTCTTC
few	TRBD1	TRBV24-1	TRBJ1-2	CATTDRAGRSGYTF	TGTGCCACCACCGACAGGGCTGGAAGATCTGGCTACACCTTC
-	-	TRBV19	TRBJ2-1	CASSIKVRVYNEQFF	TGTGCCAGTAGTATAAAGGTGAGGGTATACAATGAGCAGTTCTTC
-	-	TRBV19	TRBJ1-2	CASSIDRQRPNYGYTF	TGTGCCAGTAGTATAGATCGACAGAGACCTAACTATGGCTACACCTTC
-	TRBD2	TRBV6-6	TRBJ2-7	CASSYSLAGAHEQYF	TGTGCCAGCAGTTACTCTCTAGCGGGGGCTCACGAGCAGTACTTC
few	-	TRBV19	TRBJ1-2	CASGSGGDNYGYTF	TGTGCCAGTGGTTCTGGGGGGGATAACTATGGCTACACCTTC
-	TRBD2	TRBV5-8	TRBJ2-1	CASSYGTSGGYNEQFF	TGTGCCAGCAGCTATGGGACTAGCGGGGGGTACAATGAGCAGTTCTTC
-	TRBD1	TRBV11-2	TRBJ2-5	CASSLSTRGLGETQYF	TGTGCCAGCAGCTTATCAACGAGGGGGCTTGGAGAGACCCAGTACTTC
-	TRBD2	TRBV5-1	TRBJ2-1	CASSTSGGAYNEQFF	TGCGCCAGCAGCACTAGCGGGGGGGCGTACAATGAGCAGTTCTTC
-	TRBD2	TRBV7-9	TRBJ2-3	CASSLAGGTDTQYF	TGTGCCAGCAGCTTGGCGGGGGGCACAGATACGCAGTATTTT
-	-	TRBV30	TRBJ1-2	CAWDIPRQAGYTF	TGTGCCTGGGATATCCCCCGGCAGGCAGGCTACACCTTC
-	-	TRBV10-3	TRBJ1-5	CAISESIGVGQPQHF	TGTGCCATCAGTGAGTCGATAGGGGTAGGTCAGCCCCAGCATTTT
-	TRBD1	TRBV4-1	TRBJ1-1	CASSQGRDRVAFF	TGCGCCAGCAGCCAGGGTCGGGACAGGGTCGCTTTCTTT
once	-	TRBV5-4	TRBJ1-1	CASSLVGGNTEAFF	TGTGCCAGCAGCTTGGTAGGGGGGAACACTGAAGCTTTCTTT
-	TRBD1	TRBV19	TRBJ1-6	CASSERTGGNSPLHF	TGTGCCAGTAGTGAACGGACAGGGGGGAATTCACCCCTCCACTTT
-	TRBD1	TRBV2	TRBJ1-1	CARGTVNTEAFF	TGTGCCAGGGGGACAGTGAACACTGAAGCTTTCTTT
once	-	TRBV10-2	TRBJ2-1	CASSSGTPYNEQFF	TGCGCCAGCAGTAGCGGGACACCCTACAATGAGCAGTTCTTC
-	-	TRBV18	TRBJ1-6	CASSPADYNSPLHF	TGTGCCAGCTCACCGGCCGACTATAATTCACCCCTCCACTTT
-	-	TRBV5-8	TRBJ1-2	CASSPTNYGYTF	TGTGCCAGCAGCCCGACAAACTATGGCTACACCTTC
-	-	TRBV7-8	TRBJ2-7	CASSIDGGRMGSEQYF	TGTGCCAGCAGCATTGACGGAGGCCGTATGGGCTCCGAGCAGTACTTC
-	TRBD1	TRBV18	TRBJ1-6	CASSPSRPGQNNSPLHF	TGTGCCAGCTCACCCTCTCGACCGGGACAGAATAATTCACCCCTCCACTTT
-	-	TRBV29-1	TRBJ2-1	CSHRRGWGQFF	TGCAGCCATAGAAGGGGCTGGGGGCAGTTCTTC
-	TRBD2	TRBV9	TRBJ2-1	CASSPSTSRIYNEQFF	TGTGCCAGCAGCCCTTCGACTAGCAGAATATACAATGAGCAGTTCTTC